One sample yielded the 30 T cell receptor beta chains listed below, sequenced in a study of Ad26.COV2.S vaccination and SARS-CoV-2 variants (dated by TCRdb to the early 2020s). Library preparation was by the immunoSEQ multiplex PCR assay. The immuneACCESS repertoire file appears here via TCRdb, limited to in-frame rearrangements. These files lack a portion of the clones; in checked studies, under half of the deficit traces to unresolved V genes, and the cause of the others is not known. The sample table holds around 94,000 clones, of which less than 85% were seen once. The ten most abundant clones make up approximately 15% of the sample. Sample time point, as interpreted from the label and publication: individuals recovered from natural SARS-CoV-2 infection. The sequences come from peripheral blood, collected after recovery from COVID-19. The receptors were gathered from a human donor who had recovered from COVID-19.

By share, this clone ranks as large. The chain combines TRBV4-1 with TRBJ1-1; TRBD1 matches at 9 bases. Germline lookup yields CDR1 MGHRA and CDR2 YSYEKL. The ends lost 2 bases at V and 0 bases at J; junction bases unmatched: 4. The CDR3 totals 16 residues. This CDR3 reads CASSQSQGAMNTEAFF. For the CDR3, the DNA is TGCGCCAGCAGCCAATCACAGGGGGCAATGAACACTGAAGCTTTCTTT.

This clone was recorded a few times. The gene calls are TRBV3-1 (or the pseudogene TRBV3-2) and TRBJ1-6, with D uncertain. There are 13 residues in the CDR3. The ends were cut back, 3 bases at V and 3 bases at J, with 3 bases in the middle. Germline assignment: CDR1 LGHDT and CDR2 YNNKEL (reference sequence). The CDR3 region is CASSQGYNSPLHF. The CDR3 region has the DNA TGTGCCAGCAGCCAGGGCTATAATTCACCCCTCCACTTT.

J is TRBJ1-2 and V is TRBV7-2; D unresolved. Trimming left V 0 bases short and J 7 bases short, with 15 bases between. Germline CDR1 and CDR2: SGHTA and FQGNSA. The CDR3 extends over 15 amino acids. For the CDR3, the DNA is TGTGCCAGCAGCTTAGCCCATCACGCTCCCTCTGGCTACACCTTC. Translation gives CASSLAHHAPSGYTF.

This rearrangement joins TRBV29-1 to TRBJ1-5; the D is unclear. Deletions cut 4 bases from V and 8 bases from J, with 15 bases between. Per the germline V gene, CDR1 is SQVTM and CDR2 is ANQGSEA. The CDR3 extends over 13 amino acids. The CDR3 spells CSVGTGLNKPQHF. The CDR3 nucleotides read TGCAGCGTTGGGACCGGCCTTAATAAGCCCCAGCATTTT.

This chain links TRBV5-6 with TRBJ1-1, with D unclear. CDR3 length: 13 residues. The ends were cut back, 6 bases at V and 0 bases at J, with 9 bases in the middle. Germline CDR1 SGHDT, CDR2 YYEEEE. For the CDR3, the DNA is TGTGCCAGCAAGTCAGAGCTGAACACTGAAGCTTTCTTT. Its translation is CASKSELNTEAFF.

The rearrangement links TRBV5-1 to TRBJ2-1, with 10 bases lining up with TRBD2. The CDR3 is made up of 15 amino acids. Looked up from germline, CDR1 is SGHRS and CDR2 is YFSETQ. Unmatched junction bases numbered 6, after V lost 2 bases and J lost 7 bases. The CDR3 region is CASSFGLAGVNEQFF. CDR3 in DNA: TGCGCCAGCAGCTTCGGGCTAGCGGGGGTAAATGAGCAGTTCTTC.

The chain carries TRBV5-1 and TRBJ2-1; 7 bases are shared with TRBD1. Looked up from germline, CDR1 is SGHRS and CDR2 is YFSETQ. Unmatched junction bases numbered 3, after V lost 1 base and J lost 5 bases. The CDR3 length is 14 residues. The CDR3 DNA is TGCGCCAGCAGCTTGTACGGGACAGACAATGAGCAGTTCTTC. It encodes CASSLYGTDNEQFF.

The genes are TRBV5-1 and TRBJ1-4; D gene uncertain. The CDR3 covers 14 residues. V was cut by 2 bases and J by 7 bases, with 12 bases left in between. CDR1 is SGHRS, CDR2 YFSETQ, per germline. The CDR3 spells CASSLHEESEKLFF. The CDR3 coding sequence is TGCGCCAGCAGCTTACATGAGGAGTCTGAAAAACTGTTTTTT.

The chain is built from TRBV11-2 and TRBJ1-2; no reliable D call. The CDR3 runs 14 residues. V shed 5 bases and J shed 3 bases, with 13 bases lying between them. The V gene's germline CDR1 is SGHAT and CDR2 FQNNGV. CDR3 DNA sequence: TGTGCCAGCAGCAACAGAGGGCGCTACTATGGCTACACCTTC. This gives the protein CASSNRGRYYGYTF.

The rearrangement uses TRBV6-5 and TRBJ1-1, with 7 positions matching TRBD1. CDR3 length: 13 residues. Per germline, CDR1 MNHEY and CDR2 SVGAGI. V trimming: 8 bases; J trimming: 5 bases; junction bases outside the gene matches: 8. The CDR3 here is CASRLEGATEAFF. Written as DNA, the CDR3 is TGTGCCAGCCGTCTTGAGGGGGCGACTGAAGCTTTCTTT.

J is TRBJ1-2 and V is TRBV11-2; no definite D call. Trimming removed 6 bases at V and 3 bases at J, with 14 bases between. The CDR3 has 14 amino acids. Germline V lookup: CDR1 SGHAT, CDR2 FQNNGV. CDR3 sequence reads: CASSPTGPDYGYTF. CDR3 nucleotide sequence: TGTGCCAGCAGTCCGACCGGGCCAGACTATGGCTACACCTTC.

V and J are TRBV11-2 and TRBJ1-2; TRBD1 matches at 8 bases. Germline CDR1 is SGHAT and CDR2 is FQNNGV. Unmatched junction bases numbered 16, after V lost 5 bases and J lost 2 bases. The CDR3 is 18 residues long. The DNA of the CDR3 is TGTGCCAGCAGCGGGAATTCCAGGGGGCGATGGTTAAACTATGGCTACACCTTC. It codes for CASSGNSRGRWLNYGYTF.

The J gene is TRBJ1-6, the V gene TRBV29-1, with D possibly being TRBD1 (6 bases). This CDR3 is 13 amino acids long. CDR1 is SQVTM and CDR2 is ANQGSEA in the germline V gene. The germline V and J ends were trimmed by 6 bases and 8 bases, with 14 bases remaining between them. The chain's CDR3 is CSVTRGQDSPLHF. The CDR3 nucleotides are TGCAGCGTAACCAGGGGCCAGGATTCACCCCTCCACTTT. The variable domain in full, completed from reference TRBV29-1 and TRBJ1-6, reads SAVISQKPSRDICQRGTSLTIQCQVDSQVTMMFWYRQQPGQSLTLIATANQGSEATYESGFVIDKFPISRPNLTFSTLTVSNMSPEDSSIYLCSVTRGQDSPLHFGNGTRLTVT.

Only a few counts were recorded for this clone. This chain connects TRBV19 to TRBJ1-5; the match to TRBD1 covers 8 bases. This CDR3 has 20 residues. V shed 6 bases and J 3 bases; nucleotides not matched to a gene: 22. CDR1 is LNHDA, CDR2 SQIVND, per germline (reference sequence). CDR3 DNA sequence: TGTGCCAGTAGCTTCGGAGTCAGGTGGCAGGGGGCGAGAGCCAATCAGCCCCAGCATTTT. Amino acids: CASSFGVRWQGARANQPQHF.

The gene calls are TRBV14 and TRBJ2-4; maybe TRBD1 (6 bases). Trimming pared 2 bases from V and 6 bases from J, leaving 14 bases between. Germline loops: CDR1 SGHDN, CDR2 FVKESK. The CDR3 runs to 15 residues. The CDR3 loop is CASSQRGGFGNIQYF. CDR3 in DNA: TGTGCCAGCAGCCAAAGAGGGGGTTTCGGAAACATTCAGTACTTC.

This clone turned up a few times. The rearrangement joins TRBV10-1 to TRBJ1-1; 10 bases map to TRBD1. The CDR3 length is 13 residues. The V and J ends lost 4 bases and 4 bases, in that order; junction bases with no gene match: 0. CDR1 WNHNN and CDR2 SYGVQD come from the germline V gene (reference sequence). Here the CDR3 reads CASSGTGGTEAFF. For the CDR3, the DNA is TGCGCCAGCAGTGGGACAGGGGGCACTGAAGCTTTCTTT.

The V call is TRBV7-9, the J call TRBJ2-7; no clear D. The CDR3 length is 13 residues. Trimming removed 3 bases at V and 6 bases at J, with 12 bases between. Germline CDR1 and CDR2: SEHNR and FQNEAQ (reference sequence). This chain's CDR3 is CASSFRVSSEQYF. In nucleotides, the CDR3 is TGTGCCAGCAGCTTCCGGGTCTCTAGCGAGCAGTACTTC.

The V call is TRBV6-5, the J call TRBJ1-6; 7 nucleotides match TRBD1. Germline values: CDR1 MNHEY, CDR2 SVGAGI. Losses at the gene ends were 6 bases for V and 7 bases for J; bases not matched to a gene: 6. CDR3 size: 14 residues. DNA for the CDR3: TGTGCCAGCAGGCCCGGGACAGAGAATTCACCCCTCCACTTT. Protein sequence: CASRPGTENSPLHF.

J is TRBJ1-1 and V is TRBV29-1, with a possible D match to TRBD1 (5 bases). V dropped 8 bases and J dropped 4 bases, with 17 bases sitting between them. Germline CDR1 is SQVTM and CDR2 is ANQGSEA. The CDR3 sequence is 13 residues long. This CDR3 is CSRTGGMGTEAFF. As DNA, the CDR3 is TGCAGCCGTACTGGGGGAATGGGCACTGAAGCTTTCTTT. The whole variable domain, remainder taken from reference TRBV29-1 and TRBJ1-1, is SAVISQKPSRDICQRGTSLTIQCQVDSQVTMMFWYRQQPGQSLTLIATANQGSEATYESGFVIDKFPISRPNLTFSTLTVSNMSPEDSSIYLCSRTGGMGTEAFFGQGTRLTVV.

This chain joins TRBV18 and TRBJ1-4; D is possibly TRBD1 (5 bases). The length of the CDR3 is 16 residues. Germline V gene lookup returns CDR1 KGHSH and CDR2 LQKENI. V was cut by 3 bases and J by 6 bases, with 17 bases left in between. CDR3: CASSPESYGRDEKLFF. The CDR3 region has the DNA TGTGCCAGCTCACCCGAGAGTTACGGCAGGGATGAAAAACTGTTTTTT.

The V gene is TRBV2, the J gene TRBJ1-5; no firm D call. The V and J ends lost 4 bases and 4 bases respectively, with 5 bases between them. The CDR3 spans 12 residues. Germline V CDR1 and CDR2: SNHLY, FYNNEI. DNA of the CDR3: TGTGCCAGCAGTGGATATAATCAGCCCCAGCATTTT. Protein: CASSGYNQPQHF. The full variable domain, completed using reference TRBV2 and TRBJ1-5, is EPEVTQTPSHQVTQMGQEVILRCVPISNHLYFYWYRQILGQKVEFLVSFYNNEISEKSEIFDDQFSVERPDGSNFTLKIRSTKLEDSAMYFCASSGYNQPQHFGDGTRLSIL.

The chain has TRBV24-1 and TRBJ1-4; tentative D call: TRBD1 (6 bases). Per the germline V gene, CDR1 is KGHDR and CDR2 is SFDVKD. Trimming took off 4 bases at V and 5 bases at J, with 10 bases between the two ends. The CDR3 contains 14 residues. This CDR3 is CATSEGGTNEKLFF. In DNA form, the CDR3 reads TGTGCCACCAGTGAAGGGGGGACCAATGAAAAACTGTTTTTT.

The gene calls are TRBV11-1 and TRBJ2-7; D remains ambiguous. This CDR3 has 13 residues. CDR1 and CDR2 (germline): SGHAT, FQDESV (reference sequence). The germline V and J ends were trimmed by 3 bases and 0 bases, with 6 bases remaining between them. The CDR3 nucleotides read TGTGCCAGCAGCTTGGAGTACTCCTACGAGCAGTACTTC. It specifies CASSLEYSYEQYF.

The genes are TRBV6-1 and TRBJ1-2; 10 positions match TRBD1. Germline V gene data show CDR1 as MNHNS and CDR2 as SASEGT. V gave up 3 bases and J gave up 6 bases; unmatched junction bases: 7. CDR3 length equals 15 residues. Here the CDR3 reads CASSDRTGGIDGYTF. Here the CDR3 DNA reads TGTGCCAGCAGTGATCGGACAGGGGGTATAGATGGCTACACCTTC.

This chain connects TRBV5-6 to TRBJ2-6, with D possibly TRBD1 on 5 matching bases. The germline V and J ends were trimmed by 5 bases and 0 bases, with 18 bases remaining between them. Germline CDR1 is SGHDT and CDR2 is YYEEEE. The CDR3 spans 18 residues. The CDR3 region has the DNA TGTGCCAGCAGTCTCTCAGGGTCCTCTTACTCTGGGGCCAACGTCCTGACTTTC. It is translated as CASSLSGSSYSGANVLTF.

Written as DNA, the CDR3 is TGTGCCAGCAGTTACTCCGGTTCACCCCTCCACTTT. Protein: CASSYSGSPLHF. The chain joins TRBV6-6 to TRBJ1-6; D remains ambiguous. The CDR3 has 12 residues. The germline V gene has CDR1 MNHNY and CDR2 SVGAGI (reference sequence). Trimming cost V 0 bases and J 9 bases, with 3 bases left between them.

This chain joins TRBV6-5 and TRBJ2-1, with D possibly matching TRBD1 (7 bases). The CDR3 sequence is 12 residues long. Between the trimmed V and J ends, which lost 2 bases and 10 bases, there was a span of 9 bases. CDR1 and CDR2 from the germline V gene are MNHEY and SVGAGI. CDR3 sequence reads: CASSYPGGEQFF. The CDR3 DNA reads TGTGCCAGCAGTTACCCAGGGGGGGAGCAGTTCTTC.

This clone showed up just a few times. This CDR3 is CASSESGRSEQYF. The CDR3, as DNA: TGCGCCAGCAGTGAAAGTGGACGTTCGGAGCAGTACTTC. The chain joins TRBV10-1 to TRBJ2-7; D is ambiguous. Germline V gene lookup returns CDR1 WNHNN and CDR2 SYGVQD (reference sequence). V was pared by 3 bases and J by 7 bases, with 13 bases between. The CDR3 is 13 amino acids.

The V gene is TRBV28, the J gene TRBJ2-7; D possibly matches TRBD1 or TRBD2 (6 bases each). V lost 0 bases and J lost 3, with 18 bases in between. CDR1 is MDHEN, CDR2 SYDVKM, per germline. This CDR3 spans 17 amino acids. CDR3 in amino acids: CASSLWTGGAFNYEQYF. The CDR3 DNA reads TGTGCCAGCAGTTTATGGACAGGAGGGGCGTTTAACTACGAGCAGTACTTC.

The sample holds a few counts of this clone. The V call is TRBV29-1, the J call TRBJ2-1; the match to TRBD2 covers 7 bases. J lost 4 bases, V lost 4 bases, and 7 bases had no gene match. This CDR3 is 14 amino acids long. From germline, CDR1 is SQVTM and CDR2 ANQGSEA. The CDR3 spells CSVVGGGDYNEQFF. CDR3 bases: TGCAGCGTTGTTGGCGGGGGAGATTACAATGAGCAGTTCTTC.